What follows is one TCR beta chain and its context. Clones were sequenced by immunoSEQ multiplex PCR, and TCRdb holds only the in-frame ones, with some missing. The profile covers 250,000 to 300,000 clones, with about four fifths appearing a single time and around 3.2% taken by the ten largest. The sample comes from a study of blood T cell repertoires in COVID-19. On the study more broadly: COVID-19 samples from acute and convalescent phases originated in the United States, Italy and Spain.

This CDR3 comprises 15 residues. The V and J ends lost 6 bases and 5 bases respectively, with 14 bases between them. The germline V gene has CDR1 MRHNA and CDR2 SNTAGT. The sequencing sample was made of peripheral blood. The sequence was obtained from a woman aged 60 to 75 with active or convalescent COVID-19. The chain joins TRBV6-4 to TRBJ1-6; D perhaps matches TRBD1 (5 bases). The CDR3 here is CASRITGVDNSPLHF. DNA for the CDR3: TGTGCCAGCAGGATAACAGGCGTCGATAATTCACCCCTCCACTTT.